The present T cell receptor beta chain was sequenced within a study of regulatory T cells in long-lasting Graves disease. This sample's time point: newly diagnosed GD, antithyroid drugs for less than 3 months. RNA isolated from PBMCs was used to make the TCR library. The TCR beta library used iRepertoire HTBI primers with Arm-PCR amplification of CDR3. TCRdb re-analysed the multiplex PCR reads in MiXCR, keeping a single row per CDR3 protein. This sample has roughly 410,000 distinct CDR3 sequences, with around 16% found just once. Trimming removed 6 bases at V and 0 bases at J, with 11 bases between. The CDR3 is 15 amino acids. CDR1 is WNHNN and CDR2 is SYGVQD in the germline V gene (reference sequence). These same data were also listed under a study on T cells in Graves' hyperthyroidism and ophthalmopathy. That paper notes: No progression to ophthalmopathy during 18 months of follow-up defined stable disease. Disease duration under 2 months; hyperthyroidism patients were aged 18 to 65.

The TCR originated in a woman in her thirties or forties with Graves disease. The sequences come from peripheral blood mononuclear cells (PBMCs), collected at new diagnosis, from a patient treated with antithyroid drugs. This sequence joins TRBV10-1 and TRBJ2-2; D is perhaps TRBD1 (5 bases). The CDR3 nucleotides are TGCGCCAGCAGCCCCCAGGGCACGAACACCGGGGAGCTGTTTTTT. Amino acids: CASSPQGTNTGELFF.